Sequencing of this TCR beta chain was carried out in a study of shared clonotypes between healthy human individuals. Produced via immunoSEQ multiplex PCR; TCRdb's table is partial and in-frame only. The sample has just over 2,000,000 clones, 85% to 95% seen once. Sequenced material: naive CD4+ T cells sorted from blood. Sample subset: CD45RA+ positively selected. This receptor was obtained from a man aged 18 to 35 in good health.

The CDR3 sequence: CASSGTSGSDTQYF. The CDR3 bases are TGCGCCAGCAGCGGAACTAGCGGGAGTGATACGCAGTATTTT. The chain combines TRBV5-1 with TRBJ2-3; TRBD2 agrees at 11 bases. CDR1 SGHRS and CDR2 YFSETQ come from the germline V gene. Losses at the gene ends were 4 bases for V and 6 bases for J; bases not matched to a gene: 4. The CDR3 consists of 14 residues.